The entry below gives a single T cell receptor beta chain sequence along with its context. The antigen is unknown. The source of the sample is a study of lymphopenia after photon versus proton radiotherapy. Study outcomes and limitations: A bigger post-nadir fall in TCR diversity correlated inversely with survival time in deceased patients. Survival link was tested only in deceased patients; proton benefit remains a possibility. Under photons, naive T cells and diversity fell while effector/memory populations rose.

Libraries were prepared by immunoSEQ multiplex PCR; TCRdb keeps only in-frame clonotypes and omits some of them. Among about 14,000 clones listed, 82% were seen once. The specimen was peripheral blood, collected from a patient treated with photon-based radiotherapy. This sequence originates from a man in his fifties with gastric cancer.

The CDR3: CASRGTESWGEQYV. The CDR3 nucleotides read TGTGCCAGTCGAGGGACGGAGAGTTGGGGCGAGCAGTACGTC. V is TRBV6-1 and J is TRBJ2-7, with D possibly being TRBD1 or TRBD2 (5 bases each). CDR1 is MNHNS, CDR2 SASEGT, per germline. Trimming shortened V by 9 bases and J by 6 bases, and 21 bases separated the two germline ends. CDR3 size: 14 residues.